Listed here is a single T cell receptor beta chain. The antigen is unknown. TCRdb keeps only in-frame clones here, not all; method: immunoSEQ multiplex PCR. This sample has tens of thousands of clones; under 85% occur once, and the top ten carry approximately 4.8%. Germline loops: CDR1 KGHSH, CDR2 LQKENI. The V and J ends lost 3 bases and 0 bases respectively, with 6 bases between them. This CDR3 has 15 residues. The data originate from a study of a mutant IDH1 vaccine in newly diagnosed glioma. Specified time point: week 35, safety follow-up. All doses held 300 ug of mutant IDH1 20-mer peptide, with topical imiquimod.

This sample comprised PBMCs, obtained from a glioma patient whose treatment included an IDH1 peptide vaccine. This chain joins TRBV18 and TRBJ2-6; no definite D call. The TCR comes from a man aged 50-60 years with glioma. In DNA form, the CDR3 reads TGTGCCAGCTCACCGCTCATCTCTGGGGCCAACGTCCTGACTTTC. Amino acid sequence: CASSPLISGANVLTF.